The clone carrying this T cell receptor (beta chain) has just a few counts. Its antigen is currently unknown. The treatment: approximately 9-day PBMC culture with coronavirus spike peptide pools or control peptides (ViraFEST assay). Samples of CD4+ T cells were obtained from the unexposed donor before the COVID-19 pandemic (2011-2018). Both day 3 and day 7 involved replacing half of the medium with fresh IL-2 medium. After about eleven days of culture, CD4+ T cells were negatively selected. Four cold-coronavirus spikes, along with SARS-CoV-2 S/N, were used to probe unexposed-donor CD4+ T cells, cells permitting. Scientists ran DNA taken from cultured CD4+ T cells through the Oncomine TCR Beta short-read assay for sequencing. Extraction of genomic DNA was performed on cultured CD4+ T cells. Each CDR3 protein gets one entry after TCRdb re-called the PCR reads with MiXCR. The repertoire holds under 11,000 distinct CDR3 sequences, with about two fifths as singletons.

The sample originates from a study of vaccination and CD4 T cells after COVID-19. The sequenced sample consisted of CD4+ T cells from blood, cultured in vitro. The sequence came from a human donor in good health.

The CDR3 sequence is CASSWGGRNTEAFF. CDR3 DNA: TGTGCCAGCAGCTGGGGAGGGCGGAACACTGAAGCTTTCTTT. J is TRBJ1-1 and V is TRBV5-4; D gene ambiguous. Trimming stripped 3 bases from V and 1 base from J, with 10 bases between. Germline assignment: CDR1 SGHNT and CDR2 YYREEE (reference sequence). The CDR3 is 14 residues long.